These 24 T cell receptor beta chains were all obtained from the same sample, sequenced in a study of technical replicates of blood from a few donors. Method: immunoSEQ multiplex PCR; TCRdb's copy keeps in-frame clones and lacks some. The sample holds approximately 75,000 clones, 95% to 98% seen once. The material sequenced was T cells isolated from PBMCs. The receptors were sampled from a human donor in good health.

The V gene is TRBV19, the J gene TRBJ2-5; 12 bases match TRBD2. The junction had 11 bases not matched to a gene; V was cut back by 5 bases and J by 7 bases. CDR1 and CDR2 (germline): LNHDA, SQIVND (reference sequence). There are 16 residues in the CDR3. CDR3 region: CASSGGTSGYAGTQYF. The CDR3 coding sequence is TGTGCCAGTAGTGGGGGGACTAGCGGGTACGCGGGGACCCAGTACTTC.

CDR3 in DNA: TGTGCCACCAGCGACAGGGTACGCAACAATGAGCAGTTCTTC. It specifies CATSDRVRNNEQFF. The chain carries TRBV15 and TRBJ2-1, with TRBD1 matching over 7 bases. Trimming took 5 bases from V and 5 from J; bases not matched to a gene: 6. The CDR3 runs 14 residues. Per the germline V gene, CDR1 is LNHNV and CDR2 is YYDKDF (reference sequence). Variable domain in full (rest from reference TRBV15 and TRBJ2-1): DAMVIQNPRYQVTQFGKPVTLSCSQTLNHNVMYWYQQKSSQAPKLLFHYYDKDFNNEADTPDNFQSRRPNTSFCFLDIRSPGLGDTAMYLCATSDRVRNNEQFFGPGTRLTVL.

The chain has TRBV9 and TRBJ2-7, with D perhaps TRBD1 (6 bases). In germline, CDR1 is SGDLS, CDR2 YYNGEE. The CDR3 contains 14 residues. Trimming stripped 2 bases from V and 3 bases from J, with 12 bases between. CDR3 sequence reads: CASSVRDTHYEQYF. Written as DNA, the CDR3 is TGTGCCAGCAGCGTTAGGGACACACACTACGAGCAGTACTTC.

The chain carries TRBV11-1 and TRBJ1-3, with unresolved D. The CDR3 length is 13 residues. Germline V CDR1 and CDR2: SGHAT, FQDESV (reference sequence). Trimming removed 3 bases from V and 9 bases from J, with 12 bases in between. This chain's CDR3 is CASSLSGGGTIYF. In nucleotides, the CDR3 is TGTGCCAGCAGCTTGAGCGGTGGAGGCACCATATATTTT. The entire variable domain, with the rest obtained from reference TRBV11-1 and TRBJ1-3, is as follows: EAEVAQSPRYKITEKSQAVAFWCDPISGHATLYWYRQILGQGPELLVQFQDESVVDDSQLPKDRFSAERLKGVDSTLKIQPAELGDSAMYLCASSLSGGGTIYFGEGSWLTVV.

The rearrangement uses TRBV5-1 and TRBJ2-5, with D possibly being TRBD1 (6 bases). V was trimmed by 3 bases and J by 2 bases, leaving 11 bases between them. The CDR3 is 14 amino acids. Germline-derived CDR1 and CDR2 are SGHRS and YFSETQ. CDR3 in DNA: TGCGCCAGCAGCTCCAGGGGCCAACAAGAGACCCAGTACTTC. Amino acids: CASSSRGQQETQYF.

This sequence joins TRBV4-2 and TRBJ2-7, with D possibly TRBD1 on 6 matching bases. Trimming stripped 1 base from V and 2 bases from J, with 12 bases between. The CDR3 is 15 residues long. CDR1 LGHNA and CDR2 YNFKEQ come from the germline V gene. The CDR3 here is CASSQATGEAYEQYF. CDR3 coding DNA: TGTGCCAGCAGCCAAGCGACAGGCGAAGCCTACGAGCAGTACTTC.

The CDR3 DNA reads as TGTGCCAGCTTTACTAGCGGGGTACAAGAGACCCAGTACTTC. Translated, it gives CASFTSGVQETQYF. The genes are TRBV7-9 and TRBJ2-5; 10 nucleotides line up with TRBD2. V lost 8 bases and J lost 2; bases outside the gene matches: 5. The length of the CDR3 is 14 residues. Germline CDR1 SEHNR, CDR2 FQNEAQ (reference sequence).

V is TRBV28 and J is TRBJ2-7; TRBD1 agrees at 7 bases. CDR1 and CDR2 from the germline V gene are MDHEN and SYDVKM. The V and J ends lost 1 base and 3 bases, in that order; junction bases with no gene match: 3. The CDR3 has 14 amino acids. CDR3 sequence (DNA): TGTGCCAGCAGTTTATTTCAGGGGGACTACGAGCAGTACTTC. Translating gives CASSLFQGDYEQYF. The entire variable domain, with the rest obtained from reference TRBV28 and TRBJ2-7, is as follows: DVKVTQSSRYLVKRTGEKVFLECVQDMDHENMFWYRQDPGLGLRLIYFSYDVKMKEKGDIPEGYSVSREKKERFSLILESASTNQTSMYLCASSLFQGDYEQYFGPGTRLTVT.

This CDR3 reads CASSRLGQGPWEQYF. CDR3 DNA sequence: TGTGCCAGTAGTAGGCTCGGACAGGGACCTTGGGAGCAGTACTTC. V is TRBV19 and J is TRBJ2-7, with 8 positions matching TRBD1. This CDR3 spans 15 amino acids. CDR1 LNHDA and CDR2 SQIVND come from the germline V gene (reference sequence). J gave up 7 bases and V 4 bases, and 12 bases lay outside the gene matches.

The chain carries TRBV29-1 and TRBJ1-5, with 7 nucleotides matching TRBD1. Per the germline V gene, CDR1 is SQVTM and CDR2 is ANQGSEA. There are 14 residues in the CDR3. The trim removed 5 bases at V and 7 bases at J, leaving 11 bases unmatched. The CDR3 DNA follows: TGCAGCGTTTCACCGGGACAGAAGAACCAGCCCCAGCATTTT. Amino acid sequence: CSVSPGQKNQPQHF.

The chain is built from TRBV15 and TRBJ2-2; 11 bases are shared with TRBD2. Germline V gene sequence: CDR1 LNHNV, CDR2 YYDKDF (reference sequence). The CDR3 runs 17 residues. After removal of 1 base from V and 9 bases from J, the junction contained 10 bases not matched to a gene. The CDR3 spells CATSRGTFGLAGWELFF. CDR3 DNA: TGTGCCACCAGCAGAGGGACTTTTGGACTAGCGGGCTGGGAGCTGTTTTTT.

This chain's CDR3 is CASSTGTVTGELFF. The CDR3 DNA reads TGTGCCAGCAGTACAGGGACGGTCACCGGGGAGCTGTTTTTT. The V gene is TRBV2, the J gene TRBJ2-2; maybe TRBD1 (6 bases). Looked up from germline, CDR1 is SNHLY and CDR2 is FYNNEI. V was pared by 5 bases and J by 4 bases, with 11 bases between. The CDR3 has 14 amino acids.

The rearrangement links TRBV4-1 to TRBJ1-3, with D maybe TRBD1 (6 bases). V was trimmed by 0 bases and J by 0 bases, leaving 9 bases between them. Germline V CDR1 and CDR2: MGHRA, YSYEKL. The CDR3 totals 16 residues. CDR3: CASSQDGGPSGNTIYF. CDR3 DNA: TGCGCCAGCAGCCAAGATGGGGGCCCCTCTGGAAACACCATATATTTT.

This chain connects TRBV10-3 to TRBJ1-2; TRBD1 aligns across 11 bases. The V gene's germline CDR1 is ENHRY and CDR2 SYGVKD. The junction had 3 bases not matched to a gene; V was cut back by 3 bases and J by 6 bases. The CDR3 consists of 14 residues. Here the CDR3 DNA reads TGTGCCATCAGTGAAGGGGGACAGGGGGATGGCTACACCTTC. It specifies CAISEGGQGDGYTF.

The chain employs TRBV5-4 and TRBJ2-2, with TRBD2 matching over 7 bases. CDR1 is SGHNT, CDR2 YYREEE, per germline (reference sequence). The CDR3 length is 16 residues. The J segment lost 7 bases and the V segment lost 1 base, leaving 10 bases of the junction unmatched. The CDR3 spells CASSLPAGRGVGELFF. DNA for the CDR3: TGTGCCAGCAGCTTGCCAGCGGGAAGGGGTGTCGGGGAGCTGTTTTTT.

The chain carries TRBV7-9 and TRBJ2-3, with 8 bases aligning to TRBD2. Germline V gives CDR1 SEHNR, CDR2 FQNEAQ (reference sequence). Trimming removed 8 bases from V and 6 bases from J; junction bases left unmatched: 10. The CDR3 has 14 amino acids. This CDR3 reads CASRTGTRVDTQYF. CDR3 in DNA: TGTGCCAGCCGCACCGGGACTAGAGTCGATACGCAGTATTTT. The full variable domain, in which reference TRBV7-9 and TRBJ2-3 provide the parts outside the CDR3, is DTGVSQNPRHKITKRGQNVTFRCDPISEHNRLYWYRQTLGQGPEFLTYFQNEAQLEKSRLLSDRFSAERPKGSFSTLEIQRTEQGDSAMYLCASRTGTRVDTQYFGPGTRLTVL.

In its sample, this clone was seen once. The rearrangement joins TRBV4-1 to TRBJ2-2, with 9 bases aligning to TRBD2. The ends lost 0 bases at V and 6 bases at J; junction bases unmatched: 8. The CDR3 sequence is 17 residues long. Germline V lookup: CDR1 MGHRA, CDR2 YSYEKL. DNA of the CDR3: TGCGCCAGCAGCCAAGATTATGGGACTAGCCGCGCCGGGGAGCTGTTTTTT. It is translated as CASSQDYGTSRAGELFF.

The chain carries TRBV5-1 and TRBJ2-1; possible D gene TRBD1, 5 bases. The V end lost 0 bases, the J end lost 7 bases, and 14 bases lay between the germline ends. The CDR3 spans 15 residues. Germline lookup yields CDR1 SGHRS and CDR2 YFSETQ. CDR3 residues: CASSLARDSSNEQFF. Written as DNA, the CDR3 is TGCGCCAGCAGCTTGGCACGCGACAGCAGTAATGAGCAGTTCTTC.

The rearrangement uses TRBV28 and TRBJ2-7; D gene ambiguous. Germline CDR1 is MDHEN and CDR2 is SYDVKM. The germline V and J ends were trimmed by 6 bases and 5 bases, with 14 bases remaining between them. The CDR3 is 13 residues long. This CDR3 reads CASSDPPGHEQYF. CDR3 nucleotides: TGTGCCAGCAGCGACCCCCCAGGCCACGAGCAGTACTTC.

The chain couples TRBV28 to TRBJ1-5; 12 nucleotides agree with TRBD1. Per the germline V gene, CDR1 is MDHEN and CDR2 is SYDVKM. The CDR3 sequence is 15 residues long. V lost 3 bases and J lost 6; bases outside the gene matches: 3. CDR3 sequence (DNA): TGTGCCAGCAGTTTGGGGACAGGGGGCCTTCAGCCCCAGCATTTT. Protein: CASSLGTGGLQPQHF.

This chain connects TRBV27 to TRBJ1-4; 7 bases fit TRBD1. The CDR3 runs to 14 residues. J gave up 8 bases and V 3 bases, and 6 bases lay outside the gene matches. Germline CDR1 and CDR2: MNHEY and SMNVEV (reference sequence). The CDR3 sequence: CASSFRGGGEKLFF. The CDR3 coding sequence is TGTGCCAGCAGTTTTAGAGGGGGCGGGGAAAAACTGTTTTTT.

CDR3 region: CSATGTNYGYTF. CDR3 DNA: TGCAGCGCAACAGGGACTAACTATGGCTACACCTTC. The V gene is TRBV29-1, the J gene TRBJ1-2; weak D call: TRBD1 (6 bases). Trimming removed 7 bases at V and 0 bases at J, with 9 bases between. This CDR3 contains 12 residues. The germline V gene encodes CDR1 SQVTM and CDR2 ANQGSEA.

The rearrangement uses TRBV9 and TRBJ2-2, with 9 bases lining up with TRBD1. Germline values: CDR1 SGDLS, CDR2 YYNGEE. J gave up 4 bases and V 2 bases, and 9 bases lay outside the gene matches. This CDR3 has 17 amino acids. The CDR3 is CASSVFSVGQGTGELFF. CDR3 bases: TGTGCCAGCAGCGTGTTCAGCGTGGGACAGGGCACCGGGGAGCTGTTTTTT.

V gene TRBV9 combines with J gene TRBJ2-1; possibly TRBD2 for D (5 bases). Trimming removed 4 bases at V and 4 bases at J, with 12 bases between. The CDR3 has 14 residues. Germline V CDR1 and CDR2: SGDLS, YYNGEE. CDR3 nucleotide sequence: TGTGCCAGCAGCTTACGAGCGGAGTACAATGAGCAGTTCTTC. It translates to CASSLRAEYNEQFF. The entire variable domain, with the rest obtained from reference TRBV9 and TRBJ2-1, is as follows: DSGVTQTPKHLITATGQRVTLRCSPRSGDLSVYWYQQSLDQGLQFLIQYYNGEERAKGNILERFSAQQFPDLHSELNLSSLELGDSALYFCASSLRAEYNEQFFGPGTRLTVL.